This T cell receptor beta chain is drawn from a study of T cell clones after liver transplantation. Clones were read by immunoSEQ multiplex PCR, and TCRdb kept only the in-frame ones, dropping some. Among about 74,000 clones listed, 75% to 90% were seen once. This TCR was sampled from a human donor who received a liver transplant. The sequencing used CD4+ T cells from blood, collected before liver transplant.

CDR3 nucleotides: TGTGCCAGCAGCCCGAGACTAGCGGGGGCCTTGGATGAGCAGTTCTTC. This sequence encodes CASSPRLAGALDEQFF. The chain is built from TRBV7-3 and TRBJ2-1; TRBD2 aligns across 12 bases. This CDR3 spans 16 amino acids. Germline V gene lookup returns CDR1 SGHTA and CDR2 FQGTGA. J gave up 8 bases and V 5 bases, and 10 bases lay outside the gene matches. The full variable domain, rest sourced from reference TRBV7-3 and TRBJ2-1, is GAGVSQTPSNKVTEKGKYVELRCDPISGHTALYWYRQSLGQGPEFLIYFQGTGAADDSGLPNDRFFAVRPEGSVSTLKIQRTERGDSAVYLCASSPRLAGALDEQFFGPGTRLTVL.